This TCR beta chain comes out of a study of spatial heterogeneity in lung cancer. On the study more broadly: Sequences of the beta chain were consistently detected in greater numbers than alpha-chain sequences. General observations from the study: Whereas they appeared in blood less at follow-up, ubiquitous expanded tumor TCRs appeared there more at resection.

TCR cDNA molecules each had a unique molecular identifier. TCRdb called the 5' RACE reads again in MiXCR, with one record for every CDR3 protein. The sample includes about 44,000 distinct CDR3 sequences, about an eighth seen only once; the top ten take 55% to 65%. The ends lost 6 bases at V and 9 bases at J; junction bases unmatched: 12. Looked up from germline, CDR1 is MDHEN and CDR2 is SYDVKM. The CDR3 loop spans 16 amino acids. This clonotype was counted ten times or more. Antigen specificity is unknown. This sample's time point: sample taken at primary tumor resection. Whole RNA was taken from tumor, nontumor lung or frozen PBMC; it was then sequenced unsorted.

The TCR originated in a male donor with early-stage non-small cell lung cancer. The chain links TRBV28 to TRBJ2-1; the match to TRBD2 covers 12 bases. The sample consisted of PBMCs, taken at surgery. The CDR3 is CASSRLAGVGGSEQFF. The CDR3 DNA follows: TGTGCCAGCAGCCGACTAGCGGGAGTCGGTGGTAGTGAGCAGTTCTTC.